The 5 T cell receptor beta chains below were found in one sample sequenced in a study of graft-versus-host responses after intestinal transplantation. Sequenced by immunoSEQ multiplex PCR; TCRdb stores in-frame clones only, minus some. The repertoire holds tens of thousands of clones, around 94% seen once, with 0.4% to 0.65% in the top ten. This specimen was PBMCs, taken 156 days after intestinal transplant. All receptors come from a human patient who received an intestinal transplant, so some T cells may come from the graft donor.

The rearrangement links TRBV7-9 to TRBJ2-5; a possible D gene is TRBD2 (6 bases). Trimming removed 3 bases at V and 3 bases at J, with 14 bases between. This CDR3 spans 15 amino acids. CDR1 and CDR2 (germline): SEHNR, FQNEAQ (reference sequence). The CDR3 loop is CASSLTLAIKETQYF. DNA of the CDR3: TGTGCCAGCAGCTTGACCCTAGCGATAAAAGAGACCCAGTACTTC.

Written as DNA, the CDR3 is TGTGCCAGTAGTCCCGAGGACAGGCTCTATGGCTACACCTTC. This codes for CASSPEDRLYGYTF. The chain employs TRBV19 and TRBJ1-2; 7 bases agree with TRBD1. The length of the CDR3 is 14 residues. Looked up from germline, CDR1 is LNHDA and CDR2 is SQIVND (reference sequence). Losses at the gene ends were 5 bases for V and 4 bases for J; bases not matched to a gene: 7.

This clone has just one count. V usage is TRBV6-5 and J usage is TRBJ2-5; D perhaps matches TRBD2 (6 bases). V dropped 6 bases and J dropped 3 bases, with 14 bases sitting between them. Germline V gives CDR1 MNHEY, CDR2 SVGAGI. The CDR3 has 14 amino acids. The CDR3 coding sequence is TGTGCCAGCAGCTCCGGGACTTTTGAAGAGACCCAGTACTTC. It is translated as CASSSGTFEETQYF.

J is TRBJ2-6 and V is TRBV13, with 7 bases aligning to TRBD1. In germline, CDR1 is PRHDT, CDR2 FYEKMQ (reference sequence). The ends lost 4 bases at V and 0 bases at J; junction bases unmatched: 6. The CDR3 totals 17 residues. The CDR3 here is CASSYGQANSGANVLTF. The CDR3 DNA sequence: TGTGCCAGCAGCTACGGACAGGCGAACTCTGGGGCCAACGTCCTGACTTTC.

V and J are TRBV13 and TRBJ2-3; 9 bases are shared with TRBD2. With V trimmed by 5 bases and J by 2 bases, 2 bases remained unmatched. Germline V gene sequence: CDR1 PRHDT, CDR2 FYEKMQ (reference sequence). There are 14 residues in the CDR3. The CDR3 reads CASSAGGPTDTQYF. CDR3 DNA: TGTGCCAGCAGCGCGGGGGGGCCCACAGATACGCAGTATTTT.